This T cell receptor beta chain comes out of a study of shared clonotypes between healthy human individuals (dated by TCRdb to the early 2020s). A note on the overall study: A couple of women and a few men aged 18 to 49 years were included in the cohort. For each donor, three plates each were used for CD4 naive and CD4 memory, two plates were used for CD8 naive, and one plate was used for CD8 memory. Blood TCR repertoires of roughly five healthy adults were deeply sequenced to estimate repertoire size and the extent of clonotype sharing between individuals. Libraries were prepared and TCR repertoires were sequenced by different laboratories using diverse techniques, in order to increase sequencing depth and limit assay-specific biases. Leukapheresis yielded between about 0.9 and 8.9 billion PBMCs per donor.

Using the deep immunoSEQ assay, multiplex PCR amplified TCR CDR3 regions from genomic DNA. Genomic DNA extracted from each cell subset was distributed evenly over all wells of several immunoSEQ 96-well plates, and each plate served as one replicate. Each replicate PCR for sorted subsets received around 0.2 ug genomic DNA, equal to roughly 29,000 T cell genomes. The purified libraries were quantified using a Qubit 3.0 fluorometer, sized with a Bioanalyzer 2100, and then quantified again using the KAPA Library Quantification kit. Every immunoSEQ 96-well plate was sequenced on a separate single-read 150-cycle Illumina NextSeq 550 flow cell. On the study's bioinformatics: Because the immunoSEQ output included only junctional sequences and no quality scores, the filtering could not be the same as the filtering used for full-length reads. To assign V/J genes and CDR3, sequences were annotated against IMGT germline references using PyIR, a Python wrapper for IgBLAST v1.9. Reads were filtered out if the reads had weak V/J assignments (E-value above 1e-6), no CDR3, stop codons, out-of-frame junctions, or ambiguous translated residues. V3J clonotypes were defined as sequences sharing the same inferred V gene, J gene, and CDR3 amino acid sequence. Percentage overlap between repertoires was computed as shared unique clonotypes divided by the size of the smaller repertoire. Repertoire richness was assessed with RTK rarefaction, the Chao1 estimator, and Recon v2.1 estimates of unobserved clonotypes. Generation probabilities were computed with OLGA for all TCRbeta clonotypes obtained by the gDNA method from four donors. The clones in this table, taken by TCRdb from immuneACCESS, are in-frame only. Not every clone is retained; where verified, under half of the shortfall comes from an unresolved V gene, and the cause of the rest is unknown. D and trimming were read from the DNA, whereas the V and J calls and clone size are those reported in that table. This sample has about 1,900,000 clones in its table, and over 85% of those were observed once. The biggest ten clones account for approximately 1% of the sample.

V is clipped by 5 bases and J by 7 bases, and the sequence between their germline boundaries is 11 bases long. Sequences PRHDT (CDR1) and FYEKMQ (CDR2) are obtained from the germline V gene (reference sequence). The CDR3 has 12 amino acids, counting the end cysteine and phenylalanine. The DNA shown is the 36-base CDR3, in frame from base 1. In the case of this clone: The specificity of this receptor is unknown. Base qualities are missing; no much larger clone stands one base away.

CD8 naive samples consisted of CD45RO-negative cells that were positively selected for CCR7, yielding a CD45RA+CCR7+ population without TemRA cells. Donors were healthy HIV-negative adults with no recently reported acute infections or vaccinations. Every donor was a Caucasian adult living in Nashville, Tennessee, USA. Blood was collected by leukapheresis, and PBMCs were isolated by Ficoll-Histopaque density gradient centrifugation and then cryopreserved in liquid nitrogen vapor phase. Purity and quantity of every magnetically sorted T cell population were checked by analytical flow cytometry. Genomic DNA was isolated from each sorted fraction and quantified by UV absorbance on a Nanodrop 2000c. General study outcomes and caveats: Pairwise subsampling indicated that sequencing depth was expected to affect the degree of clonotype sharing among donors. Naive subsets generally had larger estimated clonotype richness than memory subsets. The genetic and exposure-history diversity represented was limited by the small number of donors. Even with the large sequencing depth, rarefaction of the sorted-subset datasets indicated that sequencing was incomplete. When several donors were compared, the shared fraction of clonotypes was around 4.6% for naive CD4, roughly 3.4% for naive CD8, 2.3% for memory CD4, and around 0.37% for memory CD8. Clonotypes shared by all four sorted-subset donors showed higher generation probabilities than non-shared clonotypes. Sampling was limited to blood, and TCR repertoires in tissue likely differ from TCR repertoires in blood.

The source of this sequence is a man between 18 and 35 years old in good health. The rearrangement joined TRBV13 to TRBJ1-1; matching of 5 bases hints at TRBD1 as the D gene. The sequenced sample was naive CD8+ T cells sorted from blood. The cell subset or site label on this specimen signifies: CD45RA+CCR7+. Here is the DNA: TGTGCCAGCAGCATGGGGCGAAGTGAAGCTTTCTTT. This is translated as CASSMGRSEAFF. This CDR3, with the reference TRBV13 and TRBJ1-1 proteins standing in past its ends, gives the full variable domain AAGVIQSPRHLIKEKRETATLKCYPIPRHDTVYWYQQGPGQDPQFLISFYEKMQSDKGSIPDRFSAQQFSDYHSELNMSSLELGDSALYFCASSMGRSEAFFGQGTRLTVV.